The TCR beta chain under discussion was sequenced for a study of blood T cell repertoires in COVID-19. Study details: Some COVID-19 samples were acute and others convalescent; all came from the United States, Italy and Spain.

V shed 6 bases and J 14 bases; nucleotides not matched to a gene: 8. This CDR3 has 12 amino acids. Germline-derived CDR1 and CDR2 are WNHNN and SYGVQD (reference sequence). The protocol was immunoSEQ multiplex PCR, while the TCRdb copy is restricted to in-frame clones and leaves out a portion. The sample records about 180,000 clones, over 75% being singletons. Enrollees, 18 to 89 years old, lived in approximately 25 US areas. The sequenced sample consisted of PBMCs or T cells enriched from blood (not recorded which). The TCR was taken from a human donor with acute COVID-19. The donor label of this sample is uncertain. The chain employs TRBV10-1 and TRBJ2-3, with 10 bases identical to TRBD2. The CDR3 nucleotides are TGCGCCAGCAGCAAAGCGGGGGGGCTTCCGTATTTT. Translating it yields CASSKAGGLPYF.